The 25 T cell receptor beta chains in this list originate from one sample, sequenced in a study of T cells in Graves' hyperthyroidism and ophthalmopathy. TCR beta CDR3 sequences were amplified from RNA transcripts. When the TCR CDR3 underwent first-round RT-PCR, the HTBI primer set was used. TCRdb re-called the multiplex PCR reads with MiXCR, one entry per CDR3 protein. Of 690,000 or so distinct CDR3 sequences listed, roughly a sixth are singletons. The sample consisted of blood. Receptors originate from a woman between 50 and 59 years old with Graves' hyperthyroidism that later progressed to Graves' ophthalmopathy.

This clonotype appeared many times. V usage is TRBV7-9 and J usage is TRBJ2-4; D may match TRBD1 or TRBD2 (5 bases each). V was trimmed by 1 base and J by 0 bases, leaving 10 bases between them. There are 16 residues in the CDR3. The germline CDR1 and CDR2 sequences are SEHNR and FQNEAQ (reference sequence). The CDR3 protein is CASSLGAGTAKNIQYF. CDR3 DNA: TGTGCCAGCAGCTTAGGGGCAGGGACAGCCAAAAACATTCAGTACTTC.

This clonotype came up many times. The gene calls are TRBV2 and TRBJ1-5; the D is unclear. The CDR3 spans 15 residues. CDR1 is SNHLY and CDR2 is FYNNEI in the germline V gene. V gave up 4 bases and J gave up 2 bases, with 12 bases separating them. The CDR3 DNA reads as TGTGCCAGCAGTGGAGGAGGGATCGGCAATCAGCCCCAGCATTTT. Translation gives CASSGGGIGNQPQHF.

This clonotype has a count of ten or more. The chain has TRBV5-5 and TRBJ1-1; 9 bases agree with TRBD1. Germline CDR1 SGHKS, CDR2 YYEKEE (reference sequence). Trimming took 5 bases from V and 10 from J; bases not matched to a gene: 12. This CDR3 region has 14 residues. Here the CDR3 reads CASSTTGGDIGAFF. The CDR3 region has the DNA TGTGCCAGCAGTACGACAGGGGGTGACATCGGAGCTTTCTTT.

This clonotype was found many times. The chain links TRBV12-3 or TRBV12-4 to TRBJ2-1; D might be TRBD2 (5 bases). V was pared by 2 bases and J by 7 bases, with 9 bases between. The CDR3 contains 13 residues. The CDR3 nucleotides are TGTGCCAGCAGTTTACTAGCTGTAAATGAGCAGTTCTTC. Translated: CASSLLAVNEQFF.

This clonotype has a count of ten or more. At one end, the junction sequence differs from germline, possibly due to a read error. This rearrangement joins TRBV12-3 or TRBV12-4 to TRBJ1-4; no clear D. This CDR3 is built from 14 residues. CDR3 residues: CASTLGSGNEKLFF. For the CDR3, the DNA is TGTGCCAGCACTTTAGGGTCTGGTAATGAAAAACTGTTTTTT.

This clonotype was seen at least ten times. This sequence joins TRBV7-9 and TRBJ2-2; D gene uncertain. From germline, CDR1 is SEHNR and CDR2 FQNEAQ (reference sequence). This CDR3 comprises 15 residues. V shed 3 bases and J shed 4 bases, with 12 bases lying between them. CDR3 coding DNA: TGTGCCAGCAGCTTGAGTGGGCAACTCACCGGGGAGCTGTTTTTT. Amino acids: CASSLSGQLTGELFF.

This clonotype was seen ten or more times. V usage is TRBV30 and J usage is TRBJ2-5; D gene unclear. The V end lost 1 base, the J end lost 4 bases, and 7 bases lay between the germline ends. CDR1 and CDR2 (germline): GTSNPN, SVGIG (reference sequence). The CDR3 runs 12 residues. CDR3 DNA: TGTGCCTGGAGTGGGACCGGAGAGACCCAGTACTTC. It is translated as CAWSGTGETQYF.

The chain uses TRBV4-2 and TRBJ1-2; D might be TRBD1 (5 bases). The CDR3 has 17 amino acids. Deletions cut 4 bases from V and 5 bases from J, with 23 bases between. Per the germline V gene, CDR1 is LGHNA and CDR2 is YNFKEQ. The CDR3: CASSPRWGGKNTYGYTF. DNA for the CDR3: TGTGCCAGCAGCCCCCGGTGGGGCGGAAAGAACACATATGGCTACACCTTC.

This clonotype has a count of ten or more. This chain connects TRBV14 to TRBJ1-1; no firm D call. Deletions cut 0 bases from V and 10 bases from J, with 12 bases between. Germline V gene lookup returns CDR1 SGHDN and CDR2 FVKESK. CDR3 length: 13 amino acids. The CDR3 loop reads CASSQEGGRRAFF. In DNA form, the CDR3 reads TGTGCCAGCAGCCAAGAAGGAGGGAGGAGAGCTTTCTTT.

This clonotype occurred many times. The gene calls are TRBV3-1 and TRBJ2-1; maybe TRBD2 (5 bases). Per germline, CDR1 LGHDT and CDR2 YNNKEL (reference sequence). The CDR3 spans 16 residues. V lost 3 bases, J lost 5 bases, and 17 bases lay in between. The CDR3 DNA is TGTGCCAGCAGCCAGGGAGCAGCCTCCGTGGACAATGAGCAGTTCTTC. Its translation is CASSQGAASVDNEQFF.

The chain couples TRBV7-9 to TRBJ2-7, with D perhaps assigned TRBD1 or TRBD2 (5 bases each). The CDR3 length is 15 residues. CDR1 and CDR2 (germline): SEHNR, FQNEAQ (reference sequence). V was trimmed by 1 base and J by 3 bases, leaving 13 bases between them. This chain's CDR3 is CASSLGRKTDYEQYF. CDR3 DNA: TGTGCCAGCAGCTTAGGGAGGAAGACAGACTACGAGCAGTACTTC.

The table lists this clonotype with many counts. The V and J genes are TRBV3-1 and TRBJ2-7; 12 bases match TRBD2. V trimming: 2 bases; J trimming: 6 bases; junction bases outside the gene matches: 8. The length of the CDR3 is 16 residues. CDR1 and CDR2 (germline): LGHDT, YNNKEL (reference sequence). CDR3 in amino acids: CASSQPPPGLAGEQYF. Written as DNA, the CDR3 is TGTGCCAGCAGCCAACCCCCCCCGGGACTAGCGGGCGAGCAGTACTTC.

About this clonotype: Mismatch with germline at one junction end may stem from a read error. J is TRBJ2-2 and V is TRBV7-2; 11 bases fit TRBD1. Germline lookup yields CDR1 SGHTA and CDR2 FQGNSA. The CDR3 runs 15 residues. CDR3 in amino acids: CASSRTGGFTGELLF. CDR3 DNA: TGTGCCAGCAGCCGGACAGGGGGCTTCACCGGGGAGCTGCTTTTT.

This clonotype was picked up a small number of times. The chain is built from TRBV5-1 and TRBJ2-1, with 15 bases lining up with TRBD2. CDR3 length equals 15 residues. V lost 4 bases and J lost 9; bases outside the gene matches: 5. The V gene's germline CDR1 is SGHRS and CDR2 YFSETQ. The CDR3 DNA sequence: TGCGCCAGCAGCGGACTAGCGGGGGGGCCGAGTGAGCAGTTCTTC. Translated: CASSGLAGGPSEQFF.

In this sample, this clonotype turned up a few times. The rearrangement links TRBV15 to TRBJ1-3, with 9 bases fitting TRBD1. CDR3 length: 15 residues. The germline V gene has CDR1 LNHNV and CDR2 YYDKDF (reference sequence). The ends lost 5 bases at V and 4 bases at J; junction bases unmatched: 6. The CDR3 loop is CATSRTGARGNTIYF. CDR3 DNA sequence: TGTGCCACCAGCCGGACAGGGGCACGAGGAAACACCATATATTTT.

This chain connects TRBV5-4 to TRBJ2-7, with D perhaps matching TRBD1 (6 bases). V was cut by 0 bases and J by 3 bases, with 10 bases left in between. The CDR3 covers 14 residues. Germline CDR1 reads SGHNT; CDR2 reads YYREEE (reference sequence). The chain's CDR3 is CASSLEGRGYEQYF. CDR3 DNA sequence: TGTGCCAGCAGCTTGGAGGGCAGGGGCTACGAGCAGTACTTC.

This clonotype has a handful of counts. The genes are TRBV2 and TRBJ1-3; D is unclear. The CDR3 loop spans 13 amino acids. CDR1 is SNHLY and CDR2 is FYNNEI in the germline V gene. Trimming cost V 8 bases and J 1 base, with 9 bases left between them. As DNA, the CDR3 is TGTGCCAGCTGTTTTGGGTCTGGAAACACCATATATTTT. Translating gives CASCFGSGNTIYF.

This clonotype was seen ten or more times. The chain carries TRBV12-5 and TRBJ1-4, with a possible D match to TRBD1 (5 bases). Germline assignment: CDR1 LGHNT and CDR2 FRNRAP. This CDR3 comprises 18 residues. Trimming pared 0 bases from V and 3 bases from J, leaving 17 bases between. Here the CDR3 reads CASGLVQEPPGPNEKLFF. The CDR3 DNA reads as TGTGCTAGTGGTTTGGTACAAGAACCCCCAGGGCCTAATGAAAAACTGTTTTTT.

This clonotype appeared a few times. The CDR3 loop is CASSLAAYSPLHF. The CDR3 DNA reads TGTGCCAGCAGCTTAGCGGCTTATTCACCCCTCCACTTT. The chain links TRBV11-3 to TRBJ1-6; no clear D gene. The ends were cut back, 1 base at V and 8 bases at J, with 6 bases in the middle. Germline V CDR1 and CDR2: SGHNT, YENEEA. CDR3 length: 13 residues.

This clonotype was recorded many times. This chain connects TRBV5-1 to TRBJ2-6; D remains unclear. CDR3 length equals 19 residues. The V end lost 0 bases, the J end lost 0 bases, and 16 bases lay between the germline ends. The germline V gene encodes CDR1 SGHRS and CDR2 YFSETQ. DNA of the CDR3: TGCGCCAGCAGCTTGGATTTTGAGGACGTCTTCTCTGGGGCCAACGTCCTGACTTTC. It is translated as CASSLDFEDVFSGANVLTF. Full variable domain (outside the CDR3, taken from reference TRBV5-1 and TRBJ2-6): KAGVTQTPRYLIKTRGQQVTLSCSPISGHRSVSWYQQTPGQGLQFLFEYFSETQRNKGNFPGRFSGRQFSNSRSEMNVSTLELGDSALYLCASSLDFEDVFSGANVLTFGAGSRLTVL.

This clonotype was found many times. This chain uses TRBV5-6 with TRBJ1-2; D remains unclear. Trimming took 2 bases from V and 4 from J, leaving 12 bases between them. The CDR3 consists of 14 residues. The germline V gene has CDR1 SGHDT and CDR2 YYEEEE. Here the CDR3 DNA reads TGTGCCAGCAGCTTTACCGGGGAACTCTATGGCTACACCTTC. Its protein product is CASSFTGELYGYTF.

This clonotype came up once. The CDR3 region has the DNA TGTGTAGCCAGGAGTAGCGGGAGGGGCGAGCAGTACTTC. Its protein is CVARSSGRGEQYF. The rearrangement uses TRBV27 and TRBJ2-7; 11 nucleotides match TRBD2. This CDR3 region has 13 residues. CDR1 is MNHEY and CDR2 is SMNVEV in the germline V gene (reference sequence).

Remarks on this clonotype: This could be a read error, since a much larger clone is one nucleotide away. CDR3 nucleotide sequence: TGTGCCAGCAGCCGCCGGCACGGGCAGCCCCAGCATTTT. Its protein is CASSRRHGQPQHF. The V gene is TRBV7-8, the J gene TRBJ1-5, with unresolved D. Per the germline V gene, CDR1 is SGHVS and CDR2 is FQNEAQ. Trimming removed 5 bases at V and 7 bases at J, with 12 bases between. There are 13 residues in the CDR3.

The V call is TRBV12-3 or TRBV12-4, the J call TRBJ2-5; 11 bases match TRBD1. V gave up 5 bases and J gave up 5 bases; unmatched junction bases: 7. There are 15 residues in the CDR3. CDR3 DNA: TGTGCCAGCAGTGCAGACCGGGACAGGGGGGAGACCCAGTACTTC. Its translation is CASSADRDRGETQYF.

This clonotype was seen a handful of times. This chain joins TRBV10-3 and TRBJ2-7; the match to TRBD1 covers 8 bases. The CDR3 contains 14 residues. CDR1 and CDR2 from the germline V gene are ENHRY and SYGVKD. The trim removed 3 bases at V and 3 bases at J, leaving 4 bases unmatched. This CDR3 reads CAISEIDRGYEQYF. DNA for the CDR3: TGTGCCATCAGTGAAATTGACAGGGGCTACGAGCAGTACTTC.